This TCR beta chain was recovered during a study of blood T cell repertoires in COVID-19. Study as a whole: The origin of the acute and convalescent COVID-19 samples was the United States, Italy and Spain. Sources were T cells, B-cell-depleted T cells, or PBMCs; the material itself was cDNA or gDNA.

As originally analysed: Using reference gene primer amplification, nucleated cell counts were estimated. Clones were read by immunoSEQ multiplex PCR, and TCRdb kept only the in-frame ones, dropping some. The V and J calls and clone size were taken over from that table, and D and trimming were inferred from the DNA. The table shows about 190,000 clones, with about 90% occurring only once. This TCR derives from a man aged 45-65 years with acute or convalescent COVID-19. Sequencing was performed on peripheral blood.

CDR3 in DNA: TGTGCCAGCAGCTTCGGGACAGATGATCAGCCCCAGCATTTT. Residues: CASSFGTDDQPQHF. This chain joins TRBV11-2 and TRBJ1-5; 7 bases match TRBD1. J gave up 5 bases and V 3 bases, and 4 bases lay outside the gene matches. CDR3 length: 14 amino acids. CDR1 and CDR2 (germline): SGHAT, FQNNGV.